This TCR beta chain is drawn from a study of T cells in Graves' hyperthyroidism and ophthalmopathy. The TCR beta CDR3 regions underwent amplification using RNA transcripts as the source. Researchers ran a first-round RT-PCR on the TCR CDR3 using the HTBI primer set. One entry per CDR3 protein results from TCRdb running MiXCR on the multiplex PCR reads. This sample carries a few hundred thousand distinct CDR3 sequences, approximately 15% of them seen once, and the ten largest clones take 17%. Absence of ophthalmopathy progression within 18 months defined stable Graves' hyperthyroidism. Patients aged 18 to 65 had newly diagnosed hyperthyroidism that had lasted under 2 months. This clonotype was detected ten times or more. The antigen is undetermined. Overall study findings and caveats: Most expanded thyroid clonotypes above 0.001 recurred in blood.

The specimen was blood. The sequence came from a woman between 18 and 29 years old with Graves' hyperthyroidism.

CDR3 region: CATRRGWGETQYF. CDR3 sequence (DNA): TGTGCCACCAGGCGGGGATGGGGAGAGACCCAGTACTTC. This chain joins TRBV24-1 and TRBJ2-5; the D gene is possibly TRBD2 (6 bases). The CDR3 totals 13 residues. The V and J ends lost 7 bases and 4 bases respectively, with 12 bases between them. Germline CDR1 and CDR2: KGHDR and SFDVKD.